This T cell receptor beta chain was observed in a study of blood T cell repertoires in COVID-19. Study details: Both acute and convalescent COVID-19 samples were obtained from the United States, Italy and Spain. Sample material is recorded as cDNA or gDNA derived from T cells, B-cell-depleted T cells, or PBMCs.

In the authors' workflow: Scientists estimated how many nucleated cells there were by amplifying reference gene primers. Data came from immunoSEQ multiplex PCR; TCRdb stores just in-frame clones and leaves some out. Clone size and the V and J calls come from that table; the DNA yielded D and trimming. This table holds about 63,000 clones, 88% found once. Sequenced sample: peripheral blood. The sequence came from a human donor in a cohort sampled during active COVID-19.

CDR3 loop: CASMASGNSREQFF. DNA for the CDR3: TGTGCCAGCATGGCTAGCGGGAATTCTCGTGAGCAGTTCTTC. The V gene is TRBV28, the J gene TRBJ2-1; 9 nucleotides align to TRBD2. Germline values: CDR1 MDHEN, CDR2 SYDVKM. The V segment lost 7 bases and the J segment 9 bases; nucleotides outside the gene matches: 10. The length of the CDR3 is 14 residues.